The 28 T cell receptor beta chains below come from one sample, sequenced in a study of blood T cell repertoires in COVID-19. Generated by immunoSEQ multiplex PCR, the TCRdb table keeps only in-frame clones and is missing some. Counted here are roughly 160,000 clones, 88% occurring once; the ten biggest clones make up roughly 1.9%. The sample comprised peripheral blood. These receptors were taken from a man aged 45-65 years who had recovered from COVID-19.

This clone appeared a single time. The chain uses TRBV5-5 and TRBJ1-5; 7 positions match TRBD1. There are 15 residues in the CDR3. J gave up 1 base and V 3 bases, and 4 bases lay outside the gene matches. The germline V gene encodes CDR1 SGHKS and CDR2 YYEKEE (reference sequence). CDR3 residues: CASSSDRTSNQPQHF. The DNA of the CDR3 is TGTGCCAGCAGCTCGGACAGGACGAGCAATCAGCCCCAGCATTTT. Drawing the rest from reference TRBV5-5 and TRBJ1-5, the complete variable domain is DAGVTQSPTHLIKTRGQQVTLRCSPISGHKSVSWYQQVLGQGPQFIFQYYEKEERGRGNFPDRFSARQFPNYSSELNVNALLLGDSALYLCASSSDRTSNQPQHFGDGTRLSIL.

The V gene is TRBV6-5, the J gene TRBJ2-7, with a tentative D call TRBD1 (5 bases). The CDR3 loop spans 15 amino acids. V was pared by 0 bases and J by 2 bases, with 11 bases between. Germline-derived CDR1 and CDR2 are MNHEY and SVGAGI. CDR3 in DNA: TGTGCCAGCAGTTACTCGGGTACAGGCCCCTACGAGCAGTACTTC. It yields the protein CASSYSGTGPYEQYF.

The chain joins TRBV3-1 (or the pseudogene TRBV3-2) to TRBJ2-5; 7 bases fit TRBD1. The V segment lost 1 base and the J segment 6 bases; nucleotides outside the gene matches: 8. The CDR3 has 15 amino acids. Germline CDR1 and CDR2: LGHDT and YNNKEL (reference sequence). The CDR3 loop is CASSQVRDSSQTQYF. CDR3 coding DNA: TGTGCCAGCAGCCAAGTTCGGGACAGTTCCCAGACCCAGTACTTC.

Written as DNA, the CDR3 is TGCGCCAGCAGCTTGGTTGCCAGCGGGGGTACAGATACGCAGTATTTT. Translating gives CASSLVASGGTDTQYF. The chain recombines TRBV5-1 with TRBJ2-3, with 8 nucleotides matching TRBD2. J was trimmed by 3 bases and V by 0 bases; bases with no gene match: 6. CDR1 is SGHRS, CDR2 YFSETQ, per germline. This CDR3 has 16 residues. The complete variable domain, with remaining parts taken from reference TRBV5-1 and TRBJ2-3, reads KAGVTQTPRYLIKTRGQQVTLSCSPISGHRSVSWYQQTPGQGLQFLFEYFSETQRNKGNFPGRFSGRQFSNSRSEMNVSTLELGDSALYLCASSLVASGGTDTQYFGPGTRLTVL.

The chain employs TRBV6-5 and TRBJ2-3; no firm D call. Germline CDR1 MNHEY, CDR2 SVGAGI. CDR3 size: 13 residues. V lost 5 bases and J 5 bases, leaving 11 bases between the germline ends. The CDR3 DNA sequence: TGTGCCAGCAGTACGTCAGTTGGAGATACGCAGTATTTT. It codes for CASSTSVGDTQYF.

The rearrangement uses TRBV7-8 and TRBJ2-3; 9 bases fit TRBD2. Per germline, CDR1 SGHVS and CDR2 FQNEAQ. The V and J ends lost 2 bases and 2 bases, in that order; junction bases with no gene match: 2. The CDR3 contains 15 residues. CDR3: CASSLLAGPTDTQYF. CDR3 DNA sequence: TGTGCCAGCAGCTTACTAGCGGGGCCCACAGATACGCAGTATTTT.

This clone has a handful of counts. CDR3: CASSQDRGDYGYTF. The CDR3 nucleotides are TGTGCCAGCAGCCAGGACAGGGGGGACTATGGCTACACCTTC. This chain links TRBV4-2 with TRBJ1-2; the match to TRBD1 covers 10 bases. The ends lost 3 bases at V and 3 bases at J; junction bases unmatched: 1. Germline V CDR1 and CDR2: LGHNA, YNFKEQ. CDR3 length: 14 amino acids.

The gene calls are TRBV4-2 and TRBJ2-3, with D perhaps TRBD2 (7 bases). Trimming cost V 0 bases and J 1 base, with 20 bases left between them. The CDR3 sequence is 19 residues long. Per the germline V gene, CDR1 is LGHNA and CDR2 is YNFKEQ. This CDR3 is CASSQEGGGLGRGTDTQYF. The DNA for the CDR3 is TGTGCCAGCAGCCAAGAGGGGGGCGGACTGGGGAGGGGCACAGATACGCAGTATTTT.

V gene TRBV14 combines with J gene TRBJ2-2, with D perhaps TRBD1 (5 bases). Germline loops: CDR1 SGHDN, CDR2 FVKESK. V was clipped by 5 bases and J by 7 bases, with 8 bases between them. The CDR3 totals 12 residues. DNA for the CDR3: TGTGCCAGCAGCTTCAGGGTCGGGGAGCTGTTTTTT. Amino acids: CASSFRVGELFF.

This clone has more than one count but fewer than ten. The V gene is TRBV18, the J gene TRBJ2-2; D perhaps matches TRBD2 (6 bases). The CDR3 is 14 residues long. Trimming stripped 3 bases from V and 4 bases from J, with 9 bases between. CDR1 is KGHSH and CDR2 is LQKENI in the germline V gene. Written as DNA, the CDR3 is TGTGCCAGCTCACCGGGACTGACCACCGGGGAGCTGTTTTTT. This encodes CASSPGLTTGELFF.

This chain links TRBV5-1 with TRBJ2-7; 7 bases align to TRBD1. Looked up from germline, CDR1 is SGHRS and CDR2 is YFSETQ. CDR3 length: 14 residues. Germline trimming cut 2 bases from V and 4 bases from J; bases unmatched to any gene: 6. CDR3 amino acids: CASSFGRGLYEQYF. The CDR3 bases are TGCGCCAGCAGCTTTGGAAGGGGGCTTTACGAGCAGTACTTC.

The V and J genes are TRBV7-7 and TRBJ1-4; possible D gene TRBD1, 5 bases. V lost 5 bases to trimming and J lost 4 bases, with 17 bases between them. Germline assignment: CDR1 SSHAT and CDR2 FNYEAQ (reference sequence). The CDR3 length is 16 residues. In DNA, the CDR3 is TGTGCCAGCAGCCCCCGGGGGTCCAGGATTAATGAAAAACTGTTTTTT. Translated: CASSPRGSRINEKLFF.

This rearrangement joins TRBV24-1 to TRBJ2-5, with TRBD1 identical over 9 bases. The V segment lost 6 bases and the J segment 6 bases; nucleotides outside the gene matches: 13. The CDR3 contains 16 residues. CDR1 and CDR2 from the germline V gene are KGHDR and SFDVKD. The CDR3 region has the DNA TGTGCCACCAGTCATGTCCGACAGGGGGTAGGGCAGACCCAGTACTTC. Its protein is CATSHVRQGVGQTQYF.

The sample holds a few counts of this clone. The J gene is TRBJ1-3, the V gene TRBV4-2, with D tentatively TRBD1 (6 bases). The CDR3 extends over 15 amino acids. Germline loops: CDR1 LGHNA, CDR2 YNFKEQ. Trimming left V 3 bases short and J 5 bases short, with 14 bases between. CDR3 DNA: TGTGCCAGCAGCCAGGACAGAGCATTAAGAAACACCATATATTTT. Translating it yields CASSQDRALRNTIYF.

V is TRBV10-3 and J is TRBJ1-1; a weak D match, TRBD1 (6 bases). Germline CDR1 and CDR2: ENHRY and SYGVKD. This CDR3 is built from 13 residues. Trimming pared 11 bases from V and 1 base from J, leaving 14 bases between. CDR3 DNA: TGTGCCTCTACAGGGTCCAGGAACACTGAAGCTTTCTTT. This gives the protein CASTGSRNTEAFF.

This chain connects TRBV28 to TRBJ2-6; 11 bases fit TRBD1. CDR1 is MDHEN and CDR2 is SYDVKM in the germline V gene. This CDR3 contains 19 residues. V shed 3 bases and J 1 base; nucleotides not matched to a gene: 8. CDR3 nucleotides: TGTGCCAGCAGTTTGGTGGGACAGGGGGGAACGTCTGGGGCCAACGTCCTGACTTTC. Translated: CASSLVGQGGTSGANVLTF.

This chain connects TRBV7-2 to TRBJ2-4; 10 nucleotides line up with TRBD1. V lost 5 bases, J lost 2 bases, and 9 bases stayed unmatched. The CDR3 covers 17 residues. CDR1 is SGHTA and CDR2 is FQGNSA in the germline V gene. Here the CDR3 reads CASSDRTGGGTKNIQYF. The CDR3 region has the DNA TGTGCCAGCAGCGACCGGACAGGGGGAGGAACCAAAAACATTCAGTACTTC. Variable domain in full (rest from reference TRBV7-2 and TRBJ2-4): GAGVSQSPSNKVTEKGKDVELRCDPISGHTALYWYRQSLGQGLEFLIYFQGNSAPDKSGLPSDRFSAERTGGSVSTLTIQRTQQEDSAVYLCASSDRTGGGTKNIQYFGAGTRLSVL.

This sequence joins TRBV4-1 and TRBJ1-2; D ambiguous. The CDR3 contains 16 residues. The V end lost 0 bases, the J end lost 8 bases, and 19 bases lay between the germline ends. Germline V gene sequence: CDR1 MGHRA, CDR2 YSYEKL. As DNA, the CDR3 is TGCGCCAGCAGCCAAGATTCTTCCGGGGTTCTAAGGGGCTACACCTTC. Residues: CASSQDSSGVLRGYTF.

This rearrangement joins TRBV28 to TRBJ2-7, with 7 bases that match TRBD1. CDR1 is MDHEN, CDR2 SYDVKM, per germline. V shed 8 bases, J shed 2 bases, and the junction held 12 bases outside the gene matches. This CDR3 is built from 15 residues. The DNA of the CDR3 is TGTGCCAGCGTTACGGGACAGCGTTACGCCTACGAGCAGTACTTC. Its protein product is CASVTGQRYAYEQYF.

The sample holds one count of this clone. This chain links TRBV19 with TRBJ2-2; 8 bases line up with TRBD1. CDR3 size: 17 residues. Germline loops: CDR1 LNHDA, CDR2 SQIVND (reference sequence). With 0 bases clipped from V and 6 bases from J, the junction kept 9 bases outside the gene matches. The CDR3 region has the DNA TGTGCCAGTAGTATAGATCCGCGGCAGGGGGCGGCCGGGGAGCTGTTTTTT. Its protein is CASSIDPRQGAAGELFF.

The chain employs TRBV24-1 and TRBJ2-5, with a possible D match to TRBD1 (5 bases). V gave up 1 base and J gave up 7 bases, with 12 bases separating them. The V gene's germline CDR1 is KGHDR and CDR2 SFDVKD. The CDR3 sequence is 14 residues long. The CDR3 DNA sequence: TGTGCCACCAGTGATTTTGGGCAGGGCGGGACCCAGTACTTC. Translating it yields CATSDFGQGGTQYF.

The genes are TRBV7-2 and TRBJ2-7; 8 nucleotides match TRBD2. This CDR3 region has 14 residues. CDR1 is SGHTA, CDR2 FQGNSA, per germline. The ends lost 5 bases at V and 3 bases at J; junction bases unmatched: 6. The CDR3 coding sequence is TGTGCCAGCAGCCCGGGGGGGAGGAACTACGAGCAGTACTTC. Protein: CASSPGGRNYEQYF.

This clone was counted once. V and J are TRBV19 and TRBJ2-7; D gene ambiguous. The CDR3 has 14 residues. Germline lookup yields CDR1 LNHDA and CDR2 SQIVND (reference sequence). V was trimmed by 5 bases and J by 0 bases, leaving 11 bases between them. The CDR3 protein is CASSSRGSSYEQYF. CDR3 nucleotide sequence: TGTGCCAGTAGTTCCCGCGGAAGCTCCTACGAGCAGTACTTC.

This clone occurred a few times. The chain has TRBV27 and TRBJ1-5; 8 bases are shared with TRBD1. J gave up 0 bases and V 6 bases, and 16 bases lay outside the gene matches. Germline-derived CDR1 and CDR2 are MNHEY and SMNVEV (reference sequence). The CDR3 is 19 amino acids. The CDR3, as DNA: TGTGCCAGCAGCCTTTATGCCAGCAGGGGGCGTTATAGCAATCAGCCCCAGCATTTT. Protein: CASSLYASRGRYSNQPQHF.

This clone was observed once. The chain recombines TRBV19 with TRBJ1-2, with TRBD1 matching 8 bases. Germline V CDR1 and CDR2: LNHDA, SQIVND (reference sequence). The CDR3 sequence is 14 residues long. The ends lost 4 bases at V and 2 bases at J; junction bases unmatched: 3. CDR3 in amino acids: CASSKQGANYGYTF. The CDR3 DNA follows: TGTGCCAGTAGTAAGCAGGGGGCGAACTATGGCTACACCTTC.

The chain has TRBV11-2 and TRBJ1-4; TRBD1 matches 9 bases. The germline CDR1 and CDR2 sequences are SGHAT and FQNNGV. The J segment lost 8 bases and the V segment lost 5 bases, leaving 6 bases of the junction unmatched. CDR3 size: 14 residues. The CDR3 sequence: CASSPGQGKEKLFF. CDR3 bases: TGTGCCAGCAGCCCGGGACAGGGTAAAGAAAAACTGTTTTTT. Full variable domain (remainder filled in from reference TRBV11-2 and TRBJ1-4): EAGVAQSPRYKIIEKRQSVAFWCNPISGHATLYWYQQILGQGPKLLIQFQNNGVVDDSQLPKDRFSAERLKGVDSTLKIQPAKLEDSAVYLCASSPGQGKEKLFFGSGTQLSVL.

The chain links TRBV5-4 to TRBJ2-2; 10 bases align to TRBD2. This CDR3 region has 17 residues. Germline trimming cut 3 bases from V and 4 bases from J; bases unmatched to any gene: 9. Germline CDR1 SGHNT, CDR2 YYREEE (reference sequence). CDR3 coding DNA: TGTGCCAGCAGCTCCCAAGCTAGCGGGAGATTCACCGGGGAGCTGTTTTTT. This codes for CASSSQASGRFTGELFF.

The chain uses TRBV7-9 and TRBJ1-4, with 9 bases that match TRBD1. The germline V gene has CDR1 SEHNR and CDR2 FQNEAQ (reference sequence). This CDR3 is 16 amino acids long. The CDR3 loop is CAVDRGGLGANEKLFF. CDR3 sequence (DNA): TGTGCGGTGGACAGGGGAGGATTGGGGGCTAATGAAAAACTGTTTTTT.